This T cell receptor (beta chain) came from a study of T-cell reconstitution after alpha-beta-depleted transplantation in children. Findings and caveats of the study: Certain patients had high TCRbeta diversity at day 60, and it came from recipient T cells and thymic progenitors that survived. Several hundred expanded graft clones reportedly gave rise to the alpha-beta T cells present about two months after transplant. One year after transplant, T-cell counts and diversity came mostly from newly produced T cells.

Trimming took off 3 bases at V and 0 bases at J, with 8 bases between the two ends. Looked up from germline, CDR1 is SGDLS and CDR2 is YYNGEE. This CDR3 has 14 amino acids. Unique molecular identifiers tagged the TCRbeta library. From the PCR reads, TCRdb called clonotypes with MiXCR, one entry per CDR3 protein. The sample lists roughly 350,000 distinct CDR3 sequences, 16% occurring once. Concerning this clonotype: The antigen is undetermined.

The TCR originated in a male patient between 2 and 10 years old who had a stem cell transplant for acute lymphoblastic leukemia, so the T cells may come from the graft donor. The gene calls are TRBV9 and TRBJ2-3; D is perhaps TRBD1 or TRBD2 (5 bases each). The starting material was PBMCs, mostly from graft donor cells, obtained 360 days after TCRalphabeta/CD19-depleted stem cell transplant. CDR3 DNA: TGTGCCAGCAGCGCGGGACGGAGCACAGATACGCAGTATTTT. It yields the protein CASSAGRSTDTQYF.